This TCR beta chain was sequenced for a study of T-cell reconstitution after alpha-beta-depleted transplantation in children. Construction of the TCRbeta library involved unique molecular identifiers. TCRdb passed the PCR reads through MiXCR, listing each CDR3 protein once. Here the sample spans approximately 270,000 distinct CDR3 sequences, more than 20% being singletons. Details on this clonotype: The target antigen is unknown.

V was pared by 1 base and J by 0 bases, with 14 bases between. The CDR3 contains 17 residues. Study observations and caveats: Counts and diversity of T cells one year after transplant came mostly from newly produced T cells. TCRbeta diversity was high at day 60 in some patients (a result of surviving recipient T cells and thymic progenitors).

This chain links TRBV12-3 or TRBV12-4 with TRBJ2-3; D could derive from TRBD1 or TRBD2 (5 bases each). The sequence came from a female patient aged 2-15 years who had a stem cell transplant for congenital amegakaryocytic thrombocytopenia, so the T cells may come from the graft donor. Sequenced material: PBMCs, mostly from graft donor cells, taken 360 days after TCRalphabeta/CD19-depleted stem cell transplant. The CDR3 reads CASSLGGRATSTDTQYF. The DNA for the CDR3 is TGTGCCAGCAGTTTAGGGGGGAGAGCAACTAGCACAGATACGCAGTATTTT.